Listed below are T cell receptor beta chains from one sample, sequenced in a study of control samples from healthy donors and cancer patients. TCRdb's table, derived via immunoSEQ multiplex PCR, lists solely in-frame clones and lacks some. The sample contains more than 100,000 clones, approximately 90% of which appear only once. Sequences were obtained from blood. The source is a man younger than 35 in good health. Each CDR3 is given with its conserved first and last residue. A D gene is named only where the DNA matches it firmly. Clone size is not always given. Where it is, it says once, few, many or a class for expanded clones.

J gene: TRBJ2-1; V gene: TRBV5-1; clone size: -; D gene: TRBD2; CDR3 protein: CASSSTSGGSNEQFF; CDR3 DNA: TGCGCCAGCAGCTCCACTAGCGGGGGCTCAAATGAGCAGTTCTTC
J gene: TRBJ2-7; V gene: TRBV29-1; clone size: -; D gene: -; CDR3 protein: CSVESEARNEQYF; CDR3 DNA: TGCAGCGTTGAGTCAGAGGCCAGAAACGAGCAGTACTTC
J gene: TRBJ2-3; V gene: TRBV7-7; clone size: -; D gene: TRBD2; CDR3 protein: CASSRRLASTDTQYF; CDR3 DNA: TGTGCCAGCAGCCGCCGACTAGCCAGCACAGATACGCAGTATTTT
J gene: TRBJ1-2; V gene: TRBV2; clone size: -; D gene: -; CDR3 protein: CASSPSGGYTF; CDR3 DNA: TGTGCCAGCAGTCCCAGTGGCGGCTACACCTTC
J gene: TRBJ1-2; V gene: TRBV19; clone size: -; D gene: -; CDR3 protein: CASSIIRTTNYGYTF; CDR3 DNA: TGTGCCAGTAGTATTATACGGACAACTAACTATGGCTACACCTTC
J gene: TRBJ1-6; V gene: TRBV27; clone size: -; D gene: -; CDR3 protein: CASILKPGRKNSPLHF; CDR3 DNA: TGTGCCAGCATTCTAAAACCGGGACGGAAAAATTCACCCCTCCACTTT
J gene: TRBJ2-1; V gene: TRBV19; clone size: -; D gene: TRBD1; CDR3 protein: CASSARNRDRVYNEQFF; CDR3 DNA: TGTGCCAGTAGTGCACGCAACCGGGACAGGGTCTACAATGAGCAGTTCTTC
J gene: TRBJ1-1; V gene: TRBV7-2; clone size: -; D gene: -; CDR3 protein: CASSLEARAQAFF; CDR3 DNA: TGTGCCAGCAGCTTAGAGGCGAGGGCCCAGGCTTTCTTT
J gene: TRBJ1-2; V gene: TRBV5-5; clone size: -; D gene: -; CDR3 protein: CASSLILYGYTF; CDR3 DNA: TGTGCCAGCAGCTTAATCCTCTATGGCTACACCTTC
J gene: TRBJ2-2; V gene: TRBV6-5; clone size: few; D gene: -; CDR3 protein: CASSPGDTGELFF; CDR3 DNA: TGTGCCAGCAGCCCCGGGGACACCGGGGAGCTGTTTTTT
J gene: TRBJ2-1; V gene: TRBV6-2/TRBV6-3; clone size: -; D gene: TRBD2; CDR3 protein: CASSKRGGLGNEQFF; CDR3 DNA: TGTGCCAGCAGCAAACGGGGGGGCCTGGGGAATGAGCAGTTCTTC
J gene: TRBJ1-4; V gene: TRBV11-2; clone size: -; D gene: -; CDR3 protein: CASSLRGADEKLFF; CDR3 DNA: TGTGCCAGCAGCTTACGGGGCGCGGATGAAAAACTGTTTTTT
J gene: TRBJ1-3; V gene: TRBV5-1; clone size: -; D gene: -; CDR3 protein: CASSLGGSFSGNTIYF; CDR3 DNA: TGCGCCAGCAGCTTGGGCGGCAGTTTCTCTGGAAACACCATATATTTT
J gene: TRBJ1-1; V gene: TRBV5-6; clone size: many; D gene: -; CDR3 protein: CASSLAVGNTEAFF; CDR3 DNA: TGTGCCAGCAGCTTGGCCGTCGGGAACACTGAAGCTTTCTTT
J gene: TRBJ2-2; V gene: TRBV3-1/TRBV3-2; clone size: -; D gene: -; CDR3 protein: CASSHHRDFTGELFF; CDR3 DNA: TGTGCCAGCAGCCATCACCGGGACTTCACCGGGGAGCTGTTTTTT
J gene: TRBJ2-1; V gene: TRBV19; clone size: -; D gene: TRBD2; CDR3 protein: CASSIDQASGAYNEQFF; CDR3 DNA: TGTGCCAGTAGTATAGATCAGGCTAGCGGGGCCTACAATGAGCAGTTCTTC
J gene: TRBJ1-2; V gene: TRBV3-1/TRBV3-2; clone size: -; D gene: -; CDR3 protein: CASSQSASAAGTF; CDR3 DNA: TGTGCCAGCAGCCAAAGTGCTAGCGCCGCTGGGACCTTC
J gene: TRBJ2-4; V gene: TRBV9; clone size: -; D gene: -; CDR3 protein: CASSVGEGTNIQYF; CDR3 DNA: TGTGCCAGCAGCGTAGGTGAAGGGACGAACATTCAGTACTTC
J gene: TRBJ2-2; V gene: TRBV30; clone size: -; D gene: -; CDR3 protein: CAWKGAGGDTGELFF; CDR3 DNA: TGTGCCTGGAAGGGGGCAGGGGGGGACACCGGGGAGCTGTTTTTT
J gene: TRBJ1-2; V gene: TRBV19; clone size: -; D gene: -; CDR3 protein: CASRTDNYGYTF; CDR3 DNA: TGTGCCAGTAGAACAGATAACTATGGCTACACCTTC
J gene: TRBJ1-3; V gene: TRBV5-1; clone size: -; D gene: -; CDR3 protein: CASSLVSGSGNTIYF; CDR3 DNA: TGCGCCAGCAGCTTGGTTTCGGGTTCTGGAAACACCATATATTTT
J gene: TRBJ1-4; V gene: TRBV2; clone size: -; D gene: -; CDR3 protein: CASSAVTGTNEKLFF; CDR3 DNA: TGTGCCAGCAGTGCTGTGACAGGCACTAATGAAAAACTGTTTTTT
J gene: TRBJ1-5; V gene: TRBV19; clone size: -; D gene: -; CDR3 protein: CASSIDPGSNQPQHF; CDR3 DNA: TGTGCCAGTAGTATAGACCCAGGGAGCAATCAGCCCCAGCATTTT
J gene: TRBJ2-7; V gene: TRBV29-1; clone size: -; D gene: -; CDR3 protein: CSVRLAGEQYF; CDR3 DNA: TGCAGCGTTCGTCTGGCGGGCGAGCAGTACTTC
J gene: TRBJ2-7; V gene: TRBV27; clone size: -; D gene: TRBD2; CDR3 protein: CASSTQAGGIYEQYF; CDR3 DNA: TGTGCCAGCAGCACTCAAGCGGGGGGGATTTACGAGCAGTACTTC
J gene: TRBJ2-7; V gene: TRBV18; clone size: -; D gene: TRBD1; CDR3 protein: CASSLTGSSYEQYF; CDR3 DNA: TGTGCCAGCTCTCTGACAGGGAGCTCCTACGAGCAGTACTTC
J gene: TRBJ2-5; V gene: TRBV4-1; clone size: -; D gene: -; CDR3 protein: CASSQGWVRQETQYF; CDR3 DNA: TGCGCCAGCAGCCAAGGGTGGGTCCGACAAGAGACCCAGTACTTC
J gene: TRBJ1-4; V gene: TRBV7-2; clone size: -; D gene: -; CDR3 protein: CASSLARATNEKLFF; CDR3 DNA: TGTGCCAGCAGCTTAGCTAGGGCAACTAATGAAAAACTGTTTTTT
J gene: TRBJ1-4; V gene: TRBV15; clone size: -; D gene: -; CDR3 protein: CATSRARTDEKLFF; CDR3 DNA: TGTGCCACCAGCAGAGCCCGGACAGATGAAAAACTGTTTTTT
J gene: TRBJ2-3; V gene: TRBV7-9; clone size: -; D gene: -; CDR3 protein: CASSLVSSADTQYF; CDR3 DNA: TGTGCCAGCAGCTTAGTGTCTAGCGCAGATACGCAGTATTTT
J gene: TRBJ1-5; V gene: TRBV5-5; clone size: -; D gene: TRBD1; CDR3 protein: CASSLQGLVLSNQPQHF; CDR3 DNA: TGTGCCAGCAGCTTACAGGGGCTGGTTCTTAGCAATCAGCCCCAGCATTTT
J gene: TRBJ2-7; V gene: TRBV4-2; clone size: -; D gene: TRBD2; CDR3 protein: CASSRSGTSGGREQYF; CDR3 DNA: TGTGCCAGCAGCCGAAGCGGGACTAGCGGGGGGAGGGAGCAGTACTTC
J gene: TRBJ2-1; V gene: TRBV9; clone size: -; D gene: TRBD1; CDR3 protein: CASSRGQVYNEQFF; CDR3 DNA: TGTGCCAGCAGCAGGGGACAGGTTTACAATGAGCAGTTCTTC
J gene: TRBJ2-7; V gene: TRBV6-1; clone size: few; D gene: -; CDR3 protein: CASSERRGVYEQYF; CDR3 DNA: TGTGCCAGCAGTGAAAGGCGGGGTGTCTACGAGCAGTACTTC
J gene: TRBJ2-5; V gene: TRBV10-3; clone size: -; D gene: TRBD1; CDR3 protein: CAIKKTGEETQYF; CDR3 DNA: TGTGCCATCAAAAAGACAGGGGAAGAGACCCAGTACTTC
J gene: TRBJ2-5; V gene: TRBV6-6; clone size: -; D gene: -; CDR3 protein: CASSYSSGPGETQYF; CDR3 DNA: TGTGCCAGCAGTTACTCGAGTGGGCCAGGGGAAACCCAGTACTTC
J gene: TRBJ1-2; V gene: TRBV19; clone size: -; D gene: TRBD1; CDR3 protein: CASSSPGTEYGYTF; CDR3 DNA: TGTGCCAGTAGCTCCCCCGGGACAGAATATGGCTACACCTTC
J gene: TRBJ2-7; V gene: TRBV11-2; clone size: -; D gene: TRBD1; CDR3 protein: CASRMTGAHEQYF; CDR3 DNA: TGTGCCAGCCGAATGACAGGGGCCCACGAGCAGTACTTC
J gene: TRBJ2-1; V gene: TRBV5-6; clone size: -; D gene: -; CDR3 protein: CASSSRQGRDEQFF; CDR3 DNA: TGTGCCAGCAGCAGCCGGCAGGGGAGGGATGAGCAGTTCTTC
J gene: TRBJ2-5; V gene: TRBV2; clone size: -; D gene: TRBD1; CDR3 protein: CASSWDRAGETQYF; CDR3 DNA: TGTGCCAGCAGTTGGGACAGGGCGGGGGAGACCCAGTACTTC
J gene: TRBJ1-1; V gene: TRBV30; clone size: -; D gene: TRBD1; CDR3 protein: CAWDRGRRLYTEAFF; CDR3 DNA: TGTGCCTGGGACAGGGGGCGACGTTTATACACTGAAGCTTTCTTT
J gene: TRBJ1-6; V gene: TRBV19; clone size: -; D gene: TRBD1; CDR3 protein: CASSPTGNYNSPLHF; CDR3 DNA: TGTGCCAGTAGTCCGACAGGGAACTATAATTCACCCCTCCACTTT
J gene: TRBJ1-1; V gene: TRBV7-3; clone size: -; D gene: -; CDR3 protein: CASSLSVRSEAFF; CDR3 DNA: TGTGCCAGCAGCTTAAGTGTTAGGTCAGAAGCTTTCTTT
J gene: TRBJ1-6; V gene: TRBV11-2; clone size: -; D gene: -; CDR3 protein: CASSPKGRTSPYNSPLHF; CDR3 DNA: TGTGCCAGCAGCCCAAAGGGACGGACTTCTCCCTATAATTCACCCCTCCACTTT
J gene: TRBJ2-3; V gene: TRBV5-4; clone size: -; D gene: -; CDR3 protein: CASSSLDRGATDTQYF; CDR3 DNA: TGTGCCAGCAGCTCCCTTGACCGCGGGGCGACAGATACGCAGTATTTT
J gene: TRBJ1-4; V gene: TRBV18; clone size: -; D gene: -; CDR3 protein: CASSPVEGRSEKLFF; CDR3 DNA: TGTGCCAGCTCCCCAGTCGAAGGGAGAAGTGAAAAACTGTTTTTT
J gene: TRBJ2-1; V gene: TRBV23-1; clone size: -; D gene: -; CDR3 protein: CASSQTPGRLNEQFF; CDR3 DNA: TGCGCCAGCAGTCAAACTCCGGGACGGCTCAATGAGCAGTTCTTC
J gene: TRBJ1-3; V gene: TRBV6-6; clone size: -; D gene: -; CDR3 protein: CASSYGASSGNTIYF; CDR3 DNA: TGTGCCAGCAGTTACGGCGCGAGCTCTGGAAACACCATATATTTT
J gene: TRBJ2-7; V gene: TRBV4-1; clone size: -; D gene: TRBD1; CDR3 protein: CASSQEDRPSSYEQYF; CDR3 DNA: TGCGCCAGCAGCCAAGAGGACAGGCCCTCCTCCTACGAGCAGTACTTC
J gene: TRBJ2-5; V gene: TRBV30; clone size: -; D gene: -; CDR3 protein: CAWSGGGETQYF; CDR3 DNA: TGTGCCTGGAGTGGAGGGGGTGAGACCCAGTACTTC
J gene: TRBJ2-3; V gene: TRBV9; clone size: -; D gene: -; CDR3 protein: CASSFPLWGGTDTQYF; CDR3 DNA: TGTGCCAGCAGCTTCCCATTGTGGGGGGGCACAGATACGCAGTATTTT
J gene: TRBJ1-4; V gene: TRBV7-2; clone size: once; D gene: TRBD1; CDR3 protein: CASSLYGQGVSTNEKLFF; CDR3 DNA: TGTGCCAGCAGCTTATACGGGCAGGGGGTTTCAACTAATGAAAAACTGTTTTTT